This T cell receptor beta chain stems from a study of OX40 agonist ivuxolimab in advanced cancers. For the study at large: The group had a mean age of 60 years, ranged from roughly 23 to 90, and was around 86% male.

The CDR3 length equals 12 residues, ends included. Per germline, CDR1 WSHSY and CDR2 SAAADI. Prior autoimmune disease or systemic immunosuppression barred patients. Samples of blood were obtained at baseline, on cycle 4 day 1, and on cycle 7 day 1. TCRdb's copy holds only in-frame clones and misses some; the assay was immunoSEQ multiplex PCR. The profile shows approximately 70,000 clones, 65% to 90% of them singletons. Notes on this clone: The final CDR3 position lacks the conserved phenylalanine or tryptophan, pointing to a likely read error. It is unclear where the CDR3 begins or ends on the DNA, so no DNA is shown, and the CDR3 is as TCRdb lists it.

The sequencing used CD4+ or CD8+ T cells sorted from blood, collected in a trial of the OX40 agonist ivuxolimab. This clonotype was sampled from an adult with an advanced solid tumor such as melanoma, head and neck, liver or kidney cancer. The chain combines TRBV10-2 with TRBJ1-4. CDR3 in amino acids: CASSDLRRGLGR.